The 5 T cell receptor beta chains reported below all come from one sample, sequenced in a study of T cell responses to AZD1222 COVID-19 vaccine. Libraries were prepared by immunoSEQ multiplex PCR; TCRdb keeps only in-frame clonotypes and omits some of them. The table shows approximately 120,000 clones, with 88% occurring only once. The sample was peripheral blood, taken on day 0 of MenACWY control vaccination. Every receptor here comes from an adult in good health.

The chain uses TRBV19 and TRBJ1-1; D not resolved. V shed 1 base and J shed 5 bases, with 8 bases lying between them. This CDR3 has 13 amino acids. Germline lookup yields CDR1 LNHDA and CDR2 SQIVND (reference sequence). The CDR3 is CASSIVPQTEAFF. As DNA, the CDR3 is TGTGCCAGTAGTATAGTTCCCCAGACTGAAGCTTTCTTT.

V gene TRBV2 combines with J gene TRBJ1-4; a possible D gene is TRBD1 (5 bases). The V end was cut by 6 bases, the J end by 8 bases, with 16 bases between. This CDR3 region has 14 residues. CDR1 is SNHLY, CDR2 FYNNEI, per germline. CDR3 residues: CASRRQRRGEKLFF. The DNA of the CDR3 is TGTGCCAGCAGGAGACAGCGAAGGGGCGAAAAACTGTTTTTT.

The chain carries TRBV27 and TRBJ2-7, with D possibly matching TRBD1 (5 bases). Germline V gene sequence: CDR1 MNHEY, CDR2 SMNVEV (reference sequence). This CDR3 region has 14 residues. V was clipped by 5 bases and J by 2 bases, with 13 bases between them. In DNA, the CDR3 is TGTGCCAGCAGTACCAATCGCAGGGCCTACGAGCAGTACTTC. It is translated as CASSTNRRAYEQYF.

The chain links TRBV19 to TRBJ2-1; 8 positions match TRBD2. Germline trimming cut 1 base from V and 8 bases from J; bases unmatched to any gene: 7. The CDR3 is 15 amino acids. Germline V gene data show CDR1 as LNHDA and CDR2 as SQIVND (reference sequence). CDR3 protein: CASSIGPAGAYEQFF. The CDR3 DNA sequence: TGTGCCAGTAGTATAGGGCCAGCGGGGGCGTATGAGCAGTTCTTC.

This chain joins TRBV27 and TRBJ2-7; D is undetermined. Trimming took off 8 bases at V and 1 base at J, with 3 bases between the two ends. This CDR3 contains 10 residues. CDR1 is MNHEY and CDR2 is SMNVEV in the germline V gene (reference sequence). This CDR3 is CASPSYEQYF. The CDR3 DNA is TGTGCCAGCCCTTCCTACGAGCAGTACTTC.